These T cell receptor beta chains were read from a single sample in a study of T cell responses to AZD1222 COVID-19 vaccine. TCRdb keeps only in-frame clones here, not all; method: immunoSEQ multiplex PCR. Seen here are over 100,000 clones, 70% to 90% observed once, and the top ten hold 7% to 8.5%. This specimen consisted of peripheral blood, obtained on day 0 of AZD1222 vaccination. These receptors all come from an adult in good health. Each CDR3 is given with its conserved first and last residue. The D gene is left open where the match is weak. Expanded clones are given a class, and other clones once, few, many or no size at all.

d_gene	abundance	v_gene	len	j_gene	CDR3aa	CDR3nt
NA	once	TRBV18	14	TRBJ1-1	CASSPPGASGEAFF	TGTGCCAGCTCACCCCCCGGGGCCTCCGGGGAAGCTTTCTTT
NA	NA	TRBV6-5	15	TRBJ2-4	CASRLQGLAKNIQYF	TGTGCCAGCAGATTACAGGGTTTAGCCAAAAACATTCAGTACTTC
NA	once	TRBV21-1	14	TRBJ1-1	CASNTPWWEAEAFF	TGTGCCAGCAACACCCCTTGGTGGGAAGCTGAAGCTTTCTTT
NA	NA	TRBV6-1	13	TRBJ1-1	CASSEVGRAEAFF	TGTGCCAGCAGTGAAGTCGGTCGCGCTGAAGCTTTCTTT
NA	NA	TRBV9	15	TRBJ2-7	CASSLHSGPTYEQYF	TGTGCCAGCAGCCTCCATTCGGGTCCGACCTACGAGCAGTACTTC
NA	NA	TRBV5-6	15	TRBJ1-2	CASSLVTGKWNGYTF	TGTGCCAGCAGCTTGGTTACAGGGAAGTGGAATGGCTACACCTTC
TRBD1	NA	TRBV28	15	TRBJ2-2	CASRVDRGNTGELFF	TGTGCCAGCAGGGTCGACAGGGGTAACACCGGGGAGCTGTTTTTT
NA	NA	TRBV30	15	TRBJ2-6	CAWSDRRSGANVLTF	TGTGCCTGGAGCGATAGGCGCTCTGGGGCCAACGTCCTGACTTTC
NA	NA	TRBV9	14	TRBJ1-5	CASSVGPGVQPQHF	TGTGCCAGCAGCGTAGGCCCGGGGGTGCAGCCCCAGCATTTT
NA	NA	TRBV5-1	14	TRBJ2-3	CASSTPLSTDTQYF	TGCGCCAGCAGCACGCCCCTAAGCACAGATACGCAGTATTTT
NA	NA	TRBV9	15	TRBJ1-6	CASSLRGAVDSPLHF	TGTGCCAGCAGCCTGAGGGGGGCAGTAGATTCACCCCTCCACTTT
NA	few	TRBV7-3	13	TRBJ1-2	CASSRGFGYGYTF	TGTGCCAGCAGCCGGGGTTTTGGCTATGGCTACACCTTC
NA	few	TRBV4-2	14	TRBJ1-2	CASSHQAEVYGYTF	TGTGCCAGCAGCCATCAAGCGGAGGTCTATGGCTACACCTTC
NA	NA	TRBV7-8	16	TRBJ2-1	CASSLLSGDSYNEQFF	TGTGCCAGCAGCTTATTGTCAGGGGACTCCTACAATGAGCAGTTCTTC
TRBD1	NA	TRBV2	14	TRBJ1-5	CASSQTGGTQPQHF	TGTGCCAGCAGTCAGACAGGGGGCACTCAGCCCCAGCATTTT
NA	NA	TRBV6-5	14	TRBJ2-7	CASSTRSPSFEQYF	TGTGCCAGCAGTACGCGTAGTCCCTCGTTCGAGCAGTACTTC
TRBD2	NA	TRBV6-5	15	TRBJ2-2	CASSWRESIPGELFF	TGTGCCAGCAGTTGGCGGGAGAGTATCCCCGGGGAGCTGTTTTTT
NA	NA	TRBV28	15	TRBJ2-1	CASSVASRFYNEQFF	TGTGCCAGCAGTGTAGCTAGTAGGTTCTACAATGAGCAGTTCTTC
NA	NA	TRBV19	12	TRBJ1-1	CASATGLTEAFF	TGTGCCAGTGCCACAGGGTTGACTGAAGCTTTCTTT
TRBD1	NA	TRBV6-5	13	TRBJ1-4	CASIGQGWEKLFF	TGTGCCAGCATAGGACAGGGCTGGGAAAAACTGTTTTTT
NA	NA	TRBV19	14	TRBJ1-4	CASSTTSSGEKLFF	TGTGCCAGTAGTACTACATCCTCAGGGGAAAAACTGTTTTTT
NA	NA	TRBV19	19	TRBJ2-3	CASSTPWEGTVSSTDTQYF	TGTGCCAGTAGCACACCCTGGGAGGGGACAGTTTCTAGCACAGATACGCAGTATTTT
NA	NA	TRBV7-6	16	TRBJ1-2	CASTSVGGILSRGYTF	TGTGCCAGCACCTCCGTGGGAGGAATACTTTCGCGGGGCTACACCTTC
NA	once	TRBV5-1	14	TRBJ1-6	CASSRDGYNSPLHF	TGCGCCAGCTCCCGGGACGGCTATAATTCACCCCTCCACTTT
TRBD2	NA	TRBV24-1	16	TRBJ2-1	CATSDISGTAYNEQFF	TGTGCCACCAGTGACATAAGCGGGACGGCCTACAATGAGCAGTTCTTC
TRBD1	once	TRBV27	14	TRBJ2-3	CASIGQGYTDTQYF	TGTGCCAGCATAGGACAGGGGTACACAGATACGCAGTATTTT
TRBD1	NA	TRBV5-1	13	TRBJ2-7	CATSTGYTYEQYF	TGCGCCACCTCGACAGGGTACACCTACGAGCAGTACTTC
NA	NA	TRBV3-1/TRBV3-2	16	TRBJ2-2	CASSQQGRSNTGELFF	TGTGCCAGCAGCCAGCAAGGCCGTTCGAACACCGGGGAGCTGTTTTTT
TRBD2	NA	TRBV18	15	TRBJ2-7	CASSSLLAPPYEQYF	TGTGCCAGCTCAAGCTTACTAGCGCCTCCCTACGAGCAGTACTTC
NA	once	TRBV5-1	16	TRBJ2-7	CASSKEGTRMSYEQYF	TGCGCCAGCAGCAAGGAGGGGACACGGATGTCCTACGAGCAGTACTTC
TRBD2	once	TRBV28	15	TRBJ2-1	CASTPNRLAGNEQFF	TGTGCCAGCACCCCAAATCGACTAGCTGGCAATGAGCAGTTCTTC
NA	NA	TRBV9	14	TRBJ1-1	CASSARQVNTEAFF	TGTGCCAGCAGCGCTCGACAGGTGAACACTGAAGCTTTCTTT
TRBD1	NA	TRBV24-1	12	TRBJ1-5	CATSDRGQPQHF	TGTGCCACCAGCGACAGGGGCCAGCCCCAGCATTTT
NA	NA	TRBV28	15	TRBJ1-6	CASSLTGSARSPLHF	TGTGCCAGCAGTTTAACAGGGTCCGCTCGATCACCCCTCCACTTT
NA	NA	TRBV2	13	TRBJ1-2	CASSERVQYGYTF	TGTGCCAGCAGTGAGAGGGTGCAATATGGCTACACCTTC
TRBD1	NA	TRBV18	15	TRBJ1-6	CASSPKQGGNSPLHF	TGTGCCAGCTCACCGAAACAGGGGGGAAATTCACCCCTCCACTTT
NA	NA	TRBV25-1	14	TRBJ1-2	CASSRVGGSYGYTF	TGTGCCAGCAGCCGGGTAGGGGGGAGCTATGGCTACACCTTC
NA	NA	TRBV7-3	13	TRBJ2-7	CASSRGAGYEQYF	TGTGCCAGCAGCCGGGGGGCCGGGTACGAGCAGTACTTC
TRBD2	NA	TRBV24-1	14	TRBJ2-1	CATSGLAHHNEQFF	TGTGCCACCAGTGGACTAGCGCATCACAATGAGCAGTTCTTC
TRBD1	NA	TRBV2	14	TRBJ1-6	CASKRDRGESPLHF	TGTGCCAGCAAAAGGGACAGGGGTGAATCACCCCTCCACTTT
NA	NA	TRBV28	12	TRBJ1-4	CASSLSGVRLFF	TGTGCCAGCAGTTTGTCGGGAGTGCGGCTGTTTTTT
TRBD1	NA	TRBV5-1	15	TRBJ1-1	CASSSQGAGDTEAFF	TGCGCCAGCAGCTCACAGGGGGCTGGGGACACTGAAGCTTTCTTT
NA	NA	TRBV7-9	13	TRBJ1-4	CASSLGTGEKLFF	TGTGCCAGCAGCTTAGGGACCGGGGAAAAACTGTTTTTT
NA	NA	TRBV5-6	13	TRBJ1-2	CASSLGLSYGYTF	TGTGCCAGCAGCTTGGGGTTATCATATGGCTACACCTTC
TRBD2	few	TRBV18	15	TRBJ2-1	CASSPASGGRNEQFF	TGTGCCAGCTCACCGGCTAGCGGGGGGAGGAATGAGCAGTTCTTC
TRBD1	NA	TRBV5-6	15	TRBJ2-7	CASSSHTGGPYEQYF	TGTGCCAGCAGCTCGCACACAGGGGGCCCCTACGAGCAGTACTTC